Listed here are 10 T cell receptor beta chains from one sample, sequenced in a study of T cell responses to AZD1222 COVID-19 vaccine. Here immunoSEQ multiplex PCR was the method, and the copy in TCRdb shows in-frame clones only, minus some. The top ten clones hold roughly 7% of a sample with 130,000 or so clones, 90% to 95% of them seen once. The sequenced sample was peripheral blood, obtained on day 0 of AZD1222 vaccination. The receptor set was obtained from an adult in good health.

This clone has more than one count but fewer than ten. The chain has TRBV18 and TRBJ1-3; D gene ambiguous. The CDR3 is 13 residues long. Germline CDR1 is KGHSH and CDR2 is LQKENI. Trimming left V 3 bases short and J 2 bases short, with 5 bases between. The CDR3 sequence is CASSPGPGNTIYF. CDR3 coding DNA: TGTGCCAGCTCACCGGGCCCTGGAAACACCATATATTTT. The full variable domain, rest sourced from reference TRBV18 and TRBJ1-3, is NAGVMQNPRHLVRRRGQEARLRCSPMKGHSHVYWYRQLPEEGLKFMVYLQKENIIDESGMPKERFSAEFPKEGPSILRIQQVVRGDSAAYFCASSPGPGNTIYFGEGSWLTVV.

This chain uses TRBV6-5 with TRBJ1-5; TRBD1 is a possible D gene (5 bases). Trimming stripped 2 bases from V and 7 bases from J, with 9 bases between. This CDR3 region has 13 residues. Per germline, CDR1 MNHEY and CDR2 SVGAGI. CDR3 residues: CASSYHEGQPQHF. DNA of the CDR3: TGTGCCAGCAGTTACCATGAGGGGCAGCCCCAGCATTTT.

The CDR3 region has the DNA TGTGCCAGCAGCCCTGGTTATTGGACCCTGGCCAAAAACATTCAGTACTTC. This encodes CASSPGYWTLAKNIQYF. V is TRBV3-1 (or the pseudogene TRBV3-2) and J is TRBJ2-4; the D is unclear. Germline CDR1 LGHDT, CDR2 YNNKEL (reference sequence). Trimming took 4 bases from V and 1 from J, leaving 17 bases between them. This CDR3 contains 17 residues.

This chain joins TRBV7-2 and TRBJ2-5, with D maybe TRBD2 (5 bases). Germline assignment: CDR1 SGHTA and CDR2 FQGNSA. The CDR3 has 14 amino acids. V dropped 4 bases and J dropped 6 bases, with 15 bases sitting between them. The CDR3 loop is CASSSLQREQTQYF. The CDR3 nucleotides are TGTGCCAGCAGCTCCCTCCAGAGGGAGCAGACCCAGTACTTC.

The rearrangement links TRBV7-2 to TRBJ1-3; the match to TRBD1 covers 7 bases. From germline, CDR1 is SGHTA and CDR2 FQGNSA. Germline trimming cut 4 bases from V and 4 bases from J; bases unmatched to any gene: 4. This CDR3 has 14 residues. CDR3 coding DNA: TGTGCCAGCAGCTCCGGACAGGTGGGAAACACCATATATTTT. This translates into CASSSGQVGNTIYF.

This rearrangement joins TRBV7-9 to TRBJ1-5; 7 bases fit TRBD1. Germline CDR1 SEHNR, CDR2 FQNEAQ (reference sequence). Losses at the gene ends were 2 bases for V and 2 bases for J; bases not matched to a gene: 3. CDR3 length: 15 amino acids. CDR3 region: CASSLTGEGNQPQHF. CDR3 bases: TGTGCCAGCAGCTTAACAGGGGAGGGCAATCAGCCCCAGCATTTT.

This clone was seen only a few times. The V call is TRBV13, the J call TRBJ1-1, with a possible D match to TRBD1 (6 bases). This CDR3 is built from 14 residues. Trimming left V 7 bases short and J 5 bases short, with 17 bases between. Germline CDR1 reads PRHDT; CDR2 reads FYEKMQ (reference sequence). CDR3 nucleotide sequence: TGTGCCAGCAACTCACCCCCCAGGGGTACTGAAGCTTTCTTT. It is translated as CASNSPPRGTEAFF.

V gene TRBV30 combines with J gene TRBJ2-1; TRBD2 matches 10 bases. CDR3 length: 14 amino acids. V was pared by 4 bases and J by 2 bases, with 2 bases of the junction left unmatched. CDR1 GTSNPN and CDR2 SVGIG come from the germline V gene (reference sequence). The CDR3, as DNA: TGTGCCTGGAACCTAGCGGGAGCCTACAATGAGCAGTTCTTC. It is translated as CAWNLAGAYNEQFF.

This chain links TRBV6-1 with TRBJ2-1, with 7 bases lining up with TRBD2. The V gene's germline CDR1 is MNHNS and CDR2 SASEGT. Trimming cost V 3 bases and J 4 bases; bases outside gene matches: 9. This CDR3 is built from 16 residues. CDR3 sequence: CASSETRREIYNEQFF. CDR3 nucleotides: TGTGCCAGCAGTGAGACTAGGCGGGAGATTTACAATGAGCAGTTCTTC.

V usage is TRBV19 and J usage is TRBJ1-2, with TRBD1 identical over 7 bases. There are 17 residues in the CDR3. V dropped 5 bases and J dropped 1; count of bases not matched to a gene: 13. CDR1 and CDR2 (germline): LNHDA, SQIVND (reference sequence). The CDR3 reads CASSFRDLQGVNYGYTF. CDR3 nucleotides: TGTGCCAGTAGTTTCCGGGACTTGCAGGGGGTTAACTATGGCTACACCTTC.